These 3 T cell receptor beta chains came from one sample sequenced in a study of T cells after yellow fever vaccination. Each CDR3 protein is one row after TCRdb ran MiXCR on the 5' RACE reads. The sample shows a few hundred thousand distinct CDR3 sequences, about an eighth of them seen only once. Sample: CD4+ T cells sorted from PBMCs, taken 15 days after the yellow fever booster vaccination. The receptors come from a young man who received the YFV17D yellow fever vaccine.

This clonotype appeared a few times. The V and J genes are TRBV5-1 and TRBJ1-6; 11 nucleotides align to TRBD1. CDR3 size: 15 residues. Germline lookup yields CDR1 SGHRS and CDR2 YFSETQ. V shed 4 bases and J 9 bases; nucleotides not matched to a gene: 6. The CDR3 protein is CASSPGQGAVSPLHF. The CDR3 nucleotides are TGCGCCAGCAGCCCCGGACAGGGGGCTGTTTCACCCCTCCACTTT.

In its sample, this clonotype was seen a few times. J is TRBJ2-1 and V is TRBV3-1; 11 bases align to TRBD2. Germline trimming cut 4 bases from V and 5 bases from J; bases unmatched to any gene: 7. Germline lookup yields CDR1 LGHDT and CDR2 YNNKEL (reference sequence). This CDR3 comprises 16 residues. The chain's CDR3 is CASSPPLAGGDNEQFF. In DNA, the CDR3 is TGTGCCAGCAGCCCTCCCCTAGCGGGGGGAGACAATGAGCAGTTCTTC.

The chain employs TRBV4-3 and TRBJ1-1; D unresolved. The CDR3 is made up of 14 amino acids. CDR1 is LGHNA, CDR2 YSLEER, per germline. Between the trimmed V and J ends, which lost 0 bases and 2 bases, there was a span of 7 bases. CDR3 sequence reads: CASSQDPGNTEAFF. The CDR3 nucleotides read TGCGCCAGCAGCCAAGATCCCGGAAACACTGAAGCTTTCTTT.